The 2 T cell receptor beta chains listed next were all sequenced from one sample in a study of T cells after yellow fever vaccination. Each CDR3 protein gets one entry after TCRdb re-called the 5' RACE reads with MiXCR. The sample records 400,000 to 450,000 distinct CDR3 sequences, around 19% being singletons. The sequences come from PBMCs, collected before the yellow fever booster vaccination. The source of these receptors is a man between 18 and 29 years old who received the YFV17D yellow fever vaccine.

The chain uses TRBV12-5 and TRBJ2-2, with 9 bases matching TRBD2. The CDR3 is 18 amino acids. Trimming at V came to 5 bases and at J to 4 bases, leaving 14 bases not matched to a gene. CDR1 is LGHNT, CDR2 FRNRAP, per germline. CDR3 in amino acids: CASGLSLGGGASTGELFF. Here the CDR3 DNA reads TGTGCTAGTGGTCTCTCCTTAGGCGGGGGGGCTAGCACCGGGGAGCTGTTTTTT. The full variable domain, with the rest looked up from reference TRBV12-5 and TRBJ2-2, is DARVTQTPRHKVTEMGQEVTMRCQPILGHNTVFWYRQTMMQGLELLAYFRNRAPLDDSGMPKDRFSAEMPDATLATLKIQPSEPRDSAVYFCASGLSLGGGASTGELFFGEGSRLTVL.

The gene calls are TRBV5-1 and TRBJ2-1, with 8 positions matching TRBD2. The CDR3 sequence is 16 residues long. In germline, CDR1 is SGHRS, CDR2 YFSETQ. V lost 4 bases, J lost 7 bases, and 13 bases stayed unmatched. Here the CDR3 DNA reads TGCGCCAGCAGCCCCGAGGGGCGGGGGGACTTTAATGAGCAGTTCTTC. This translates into CASSPEGRGDFNEQFF.